Shown below are 24 T cell receptor beta chains from a single sample sequenced in a study of blood T cells in healthy people across ages. A J-beta primer mix and a sample-barcoded 5' primer were used in a second PCR of roughly 6 to 11 cycles. MiXCR, run by TCRdb on the 5' RACE reads, gives a single entry per CDR3 protein. This sample carries more than 700,000 distinct CDR3 sequences, about half of them seen once, and the ten largest clones take 15% to 20%. Input material: blood. The receptors were sampled from a man of 80 years or more in good health.

The chain combines TRBV27 with TRBJ2-1, with 8 positions matching TRBD2. Germline CDR1 and CDR2: MNHEY and SMNVEV (reference sequence). The CDR3 runs to 14 residues. The V segment lost 7 bases and the J segment 3 bases; nucleotides outside the gene matches: 5. The CDR3 loop reads CASNLSGNYNEQFF. In DNA, the CDR3 is TGTGCCAGCAACCTTAGCGGGAACTACAATGAGCAGTTCTTC.

The chain uses TRBV7-2 and TRBJ1-2; D is unresolved. With 2 bases removed from V and 2 bases from J, the gap between germline ends came to 12 bases. Germline values: CDR1 SGHTA, CDR2 FQGNSA. The CDR3 consists of 15 residues. The CDR3 region is CASSLPQRSNYGYTF. Here the CDR3 DNA reads TGTGCCAGCAGCTTACCCCAGCGCAGCAACTATGGCTACACCTTC.

The chain links TRBV12-3 or TRBV12-4 to TRBJ1-1; D is perhaps TRBD1 (5 bases). Deletions cut 3 bases from V and 1 base from J, with 18 bases between. The CDR3 length is 17 residues. The CDR3 DNA sequence: TGTGCCAGCAGTTTGAGGGGACGGGATACGTGGAACACTGAAGCTTTCTTT. Amino acid sequence: CASSLRGRDTWNTEAFF.

This sequence joins TRBV5-1 and TRBJ2-5; D is unclear. This CDR3 has 14 residues. Germline V gene lookup returns CDR1 SGHRS and CDR2 YFSETQ. Trimming took 1 base from V and 11 from J, leaving 18 bases between them. The CDR3 loop reads CASSLFGQNNEQYF. The CDR3, as DNA: TGCGCCAGCAGCTTGTTCGGGCAGAACAATGAGCAGTACTTC.

V gene TRBV12-3 or TRBV12-4 combines with J gene TRBJ2-3; TRBD2 agrees at 7 bases. CDR3 size: 15 residues. V shed 8 bases, J shed 4 bases, and the junction held 12 bases outside the gene matches. CDR3 nucleotides: TGTGCCAGCCAGACTAGCAGGAGTTCCCCAGATACGCAGTATTTT. Protein: CASQTSRSSPDTQYF.

This clonotype occurred a few times. The chain has TRBV5-1 and TRBJ2-1, with D unresolved. Germline lookup yields CDR1 SGHRS and CDR2 YFSETQ. The ends were cut back, 2 bases at V and 4 bases at J, with 7 bases in the middle. This CDR3 is 13 amino acids long. Written as DNA, the CDR3 is TGCGCCAGCAGCTTTACAGAGTACAATGAGCAGTTCTTC. Residues: CASSFTEYNEQFF.

The rearrangement uses TRBV28 and TRBJ2-4; D possibly uses TRBD1 or TRBD2 (5 bases each). V lost 3 bases and J 13 bases, leaving 19 bases between the germline ends. CDR1 is MDHEN, CDR2 SYDVKM, per germline. CDR3 length: 14 residues. CDR3 sequence: CASSFYLGDMEQYF. The CDR3 nucleotides are TGTGCCAGCAGTTTTTACTTGGGGGATATGGAGCAGTACTTC.

This clonotype has ten or more counts. In DNA, the CDR3 is TGTGCCAGCAGCCAAGAGCGGACTAGCGGGAGGGCCCGAGAGACCCAGTACTTC. It yields the protein CASSQERTSGRARETQYF. This chain links TRBV3-1 with TRBJ2-5, with TRBD2 matching over 15 bases. V shed 0 bases, J shed 4 bases, and the junction held 6 bases outside the gene matches. This CDR3 comprises 18 residues. In germline, CDR1 is LGHDT, CDR2 YNNKEL (reference sequence).

At least ten counts were recorded for this clonotype. J is TRBJ2-7 and V is TRBV29-1, with unresolved D. Trimming took off 5 bases at V and 3 bases at J, with 14 bases between the two ends. This CDR3 region has 13 residues. The germline V gene encodes CDR1 SQVTM and CDR2 ANQGSEA. In DNA form, the CDR3 reads TGCAGCGTTTACCCCGTGGGATACTACGAGCAGTACTTC. This gives the protein CSVYPVGYYEQYF.

The chain links TRBV4-3 to TRBJ2-1; 10 bases map to TRBD2. Losses at the gene ends were 2 bases for V and 2 bases for J; bases not matched to a gene: 3. The CDR3 length is 16 residues. Germline assignment: CDR1 LGHNA and CDR2 YSLEER. CDR3: CASSQSTSGTYNEQFF. Written as DNA, the CDR3 is TGCGCCAGCAGCCAATCCACTAGCGGGACCTACAATGAGCAGTTCTTC.

This clonotype was recorded a few times. The chain is built from TRBV6-6 and TRBJ2-7; D may be TRBD1 or TRBD2 (6 bases each). The CDR3 has 12 amino acids. V lost 9 bases, J lost 3 bases, and 12 bases lay in between. Germline CDR1 reads MNHNY; CDR2 reads SVGAGI (reference sequence). CDR3 protein: CASSGQNYEQYF. CDR3 DNA sequence: TGTGCCAGTAGCGGACAGAACTACGAGCAGTACTTC.

This clonotype has at least ten counts. This chain joins TRBV7-8 and TRBJ2-5; D is ambiguous. V lost 2 bases and J 5 bases, leaving 6 bases between the germline ends. The CDR3 sequence is 12 residues long. CDR1 is SGHVS, CDR2 FQNEAQ, per germline. The CDR3 DNA is TGTGCCAGCAGCTTACTGCAGGAGACCCAGTACTTC. It specifies CASSLLQETQYF.

As DNA, the CDR3 is TGTGCCAGCAGTCCCAGACGGAGTTTCTCCTACGAGCAGTACTTC. Translation gives CASSPRRSFSYEQYF. The rearrangement links TRBV27 to TRBJ2-7; the D is unclear. The CDR3 consists of 15 residues. Trimming stripped 5 bases from V and 0 bases from J, with 14 bases between. Germline V gene lookup returns CDR1 MNHEY and CDR2 SMNVEV (reference sequence).

The rearrangement links TRBV20-1 to TRBJ2-3; 14 nucleotides line up with TRBD2. After removal of 2 bases from V and 5 bases from J, the junction contained 3 bases not matched to a gene. CDR3 length: 15 residues. Germline V gives CDR1 DFQATT, CDR2 SNEGSKA (reference sequence). The CDR3 is CSARIGTSGGDTQYF. The CDR3 coding sequence is TGCAGTGCTAGAATAGGGACTAGCGGGGGAGATACGCAGTATTTT.

This sequence joins TRBV7-3 and TRBJ2-1, with D possibly matching TRBD1 (6 bases). V lost 5 bases and J 4 bases, leaving 18 bases between the germline ends. This CDR3 region has 16 residues. Per germline, CDR1 SGHTA and CDR2 FQGTGA. CDR3 sequence (DNA): TGTGCCAGCAGCCTTACAGGGCCCACTGGTTACAATGAGCAGTTCTTC. It is translated as CASSLTGPTGYNEQFF.

This clonotype showed up just once. This chain uses TRBV29-1 with TRBJ2-3, with 11 bases matching TRBD2. The CDR3 has 13 residues. CDR1 SQVTM and CDR2 ANQGSEA come from the germline V gene. V lost 4 bases to trimming and J lost 14 bases; unmatched junction nucleotides: 11. The CDR3 region is CSVVVSGRGYAYF. In DNA form, the CDR3 reads TGCAGCGTTGTAGTTAGCGGGAGGGGATACGCGTATTTT.

The chain links TRBV5-5 to TRBJ1-1; the D is unclear. Germline values: CDR1 SGHKS, CDR2 YYEKEE (reference sequence). V was pared by 5 bases and J by 5 bases, with 16 bases between. The CDR3 runs to 14 residues. CDR3 in DNA: TGTGCCAGCAGAATAGGAGTAGCGGGGACTGAAGCTTTCTTT. Translating gives CASRIGVAGTEAFF.

The gene calls are TRBV6-4 and TRBJ2-1; weak D call: TRBD1 (5 bases). V gave up 6 bases and J gave up 5 bases, with 11 bases separating them. The CDR3 contains 13 residues. The germline gives CDR1 MRHNA, CDR2 SNTAGT. CDR3 coding DNA: TGTGCCAGCAGCATAGACAGAAACAATGAGCAGTTCTTC. It yields the protein CASSIDRNNEQFF.

The sample holds a few counts of this clonotype. The rearrangement uses TRBV7-9 and TRBJ2-5, with 9 bases identical to TRBD2. The CDR3 totals 16 residues. J gave up 4 bases and V 2 bases, and 8 bases lay outside the gene matches. Germline values: CDR1 SEHNR, CDR2 FQNEAQ (reference sequence). In nucleotides, the CDR3 is TGTGCCAGCAGCTTATTTTCTAGCGGGGTCAGAGAGACCCAGTACTTC. This gives the protein CASSLFSSGVRETQYF.

The CDR3 nucleotides are TGTGCCAGCAGTGAAGACGCGGGGAGCTCCTACGAGCAGTACTTC. Its translation is CASSEDAGSSYEQYF. The chain links TRBV6-1 to TRBJ2-7, with D tentatively TRBD2 (6 bases). The CDR3 covers 15 residues. Germline V gives CDR1 MNHNS, CDR2 SASEGT. The germline V and J ends were trimmed by 1 base and 0 bases, with 10 bases remaining between them.

This clonotype was counted once. This may arise from a read error, as a much more abundant clone is one base away. This chain uses TRBV29-1 with TRBJ2-1, with D maybe TRBD1 (6 bases). Trimming removed 8 bases at V and 8 bases at J, with 16 bases between. The CDR3 runs to 12 residues. Germline lookup yields CDR1 SQVTM and CDR2 ANQGSEA. The CDR3 sequence: CSPVTGLDEQFF. The CDR3 nucleotides are TGCAGCCCAGTTACAGGGCTCGATGAGCAGTTCTTC.

The DNA for the CDR3 is TGTGCCAGCAGACTCTCCGGGGCCAACGTCCTGACTTTC. Its protein is CASRLSGANVLTF. The genes are TRBV28 and TRBJ2-6; no reliable D call. The CDR3 is 13 amino acids. The germline V gene has CDR1 MDHEN and CDR2 SYDVKM. V dropped 6 bases and J dropped 4 bases, with 7 bases sitting between them.

The chain joins TRBV6-1 to TRBJ2-5; possibly TRBD1 for D (5 bases). Trimming removed 10 bases at V and 2 bases at J, with 17 bases between. Per germline, CDR1 MNHNS and CDR2 SASEGT. CDR3 length: 14 residues. CDR3 DNA: TGTGCCACAAGCTACCAACAGGTGCAAGAGACCCAGTACTTC. Translation gives CATSYQQVQETQYF.

This chain joins TRBV15 and TRBJ2-2; 9 nucleotides match TRBD1. The CDR3 runs 17 residues. The germline CDR1 and CDR2 sequences are LNHNV and YYDKDF (reference sequence). J was trimmed by 4 bases and V by 0 bases; bases with no gene match: 6. As DNA, the CDR3 is TGTGCCACCAGCAGAGATCGCGGGACAGGGTTCACCGGGGAGCTGTTTTTT. Translated, it gives CATSRDRGTGFTGELFF.